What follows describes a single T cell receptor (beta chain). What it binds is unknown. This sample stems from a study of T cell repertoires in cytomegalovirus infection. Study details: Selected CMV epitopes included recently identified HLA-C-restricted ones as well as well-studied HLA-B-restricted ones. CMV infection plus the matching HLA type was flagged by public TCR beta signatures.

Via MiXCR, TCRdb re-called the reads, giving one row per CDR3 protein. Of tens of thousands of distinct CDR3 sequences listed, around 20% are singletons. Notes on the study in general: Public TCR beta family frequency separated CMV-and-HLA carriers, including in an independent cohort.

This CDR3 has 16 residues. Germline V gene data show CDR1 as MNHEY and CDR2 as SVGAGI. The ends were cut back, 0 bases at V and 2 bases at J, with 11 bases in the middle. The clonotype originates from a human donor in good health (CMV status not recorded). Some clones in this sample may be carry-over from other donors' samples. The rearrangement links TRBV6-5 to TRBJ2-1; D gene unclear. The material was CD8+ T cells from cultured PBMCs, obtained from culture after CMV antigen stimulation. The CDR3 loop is CASSYSVTTTYNEQFF. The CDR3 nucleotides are TGTGCCAGCAGTTACTCGGTCACTACAACCTACAATGAGCAGTTCTTC.